One and the same sample provided the 17 T cell receptor beta chains below, sequenced in a study of T cell repertoires in cytomegalovirus infection. MiXCR was run by TCRdb on the reads, yielding one entry per CDR3 protein. The sample lists about 130,000 distinct CDR3 sequences, 20% to 30% occurring once. Antigens of these TCRs are unknown. The sequencing sample was made of PBMCs, sequenced either directly or after in vitro stimulation (not recorded which). The receptor set was obtained from a human donor in good health (CMV status not recorded). Some clones in this sample may be carry-over from other donors' samples.

This clonotype was observed a few times. This chain joins TRBV7-9 and TRBJ2-3; 7 positions match TRBD1. J gave up 0 bases and V 1 base, and 7 bases lay outside the gene matches. This CDR3 spans 17 amino acids. The germline V gene has CDR1 SEHNR and CDR2 FQNEAQ (reference sequence). The DNA for the CDR3 is TGTGCCAGCAGCTTAGGGGACAGCCAGTCTAGCACAGATACGCAGTATTTT. It codes for CASSLGDSQSSTDTQYF.

This clonotype was detected a few times. The chain combines TRBV28 with TRBJ2-7, with 8 bases matching TRBD1. The length of the CDR3 is 15 residues. CDR1 is MDHEN, CDR2 SYDVKM, per germline. After removal of 10 bases from V and 5 bases from J, the junction contained 16 bases not matched to a gene. The CDR3 here is CATSSPGQGMNEQYF. CDR3 nucleotides: TGTGCCACCTCGTCTCCAGGACAGGGTATGAACGAGCAGTACTTC.

The gene calls are TRBV5-1 and TRBJ2-2; D is unresolved. The germline gives CDR1 SGHRS, CDR2 YFSETQ. The CDR3 covers 13 residues. V was shortened by 0 bases and J by 8 bases, with 8 bases between the two germline ends. In DNA form, the CDR3 reads TGCGCCAGCAGCTTGGAACAGACTGGGGAGCTGTTTTTT. Residues: CASSLEQTGELFF.

The V and J genes are TRBV7-8 and TRBJ2-5; no firm D call. CDR3 length: 14 residues. In germline, CDR1 is SGHVS, CDR2 FQNEAQ. The germline V and J ends were trimmed by 2 bases and 2 bases, with 9 bases remaining between them. CDR3 nucleotide sequence: TGTGCCAGCAGCTTATCTCGATTACAAGAGACCCAGTACTTC. Protein: CASSLSRLQETQYF.

The table lists this clonotype with a few counts. The CDR3 coding sequence is TGTGCCAGCAGCCTGGGACAATCCGCCTACGAGCAGTACTTC. Its translation is CASSLGQSAYEQYF. The genes are TRBV7-8 and TRBJ2-7, with D perhaps TRBD1 (6 bases). The CDR3 totals 14 residues. The V end lost 5 bases, the J end lost 2 bases, and 13 bases lay between the germline ends. CDR1 is SGHVS, CDR2 FQNEAQ, per germline.

This clonotype was observed a handful of times. The rearrangement links TRBV28 to TRBJ1-2, with D possibly TRBD1 on 6 matching bases. The CDR3 is 17 amino acids. Germline loops: CDR1 MDHEN, CDR2 SYDVKM. V lost 3 bases to trimming and J lost 4 bases, with 21 bases between them. CDR3 residues: CASSFVGGGLAFYGYTF. CDR3 in DNA: TGTGCCAGCAGTTTCGTGGGGGGCGGGCTCGCATTCTATGGCTACACCTTC.

The sample holds one count of this clonotype. The chain uses TRBV20-1 and TRBJ2-2; D possibly matches TRBD1 or TRBD2 (6 bases each). Germline V CDR1 and CDR2: DFQATT, SNEGSKA (reference sequence). V was pared by 0 bases and J by 3 bases, with 14 bases between. The CDR3 loop spans 16 amino acids. CDR3 DNA sequence: TGCAGTGCTAGAGATCGGGGGCGGGCTTACACCGGGGAGCTGTTTTTT. Translating it yields CSARDRGRAYTGELFF.

This clonotype was seen repeatedly, ten times or more. The chain employs TRBV7-2 and TRBJ2-1, with D perhaps matching TRBD1 (7 bases). The CDR3 totals 15 residues. Trimming removed 5 bases from V and 2 bases from J, with 13 bases in between. In germline, CDR1 is SGHTA, CDR2 FQGNSA. The CDR3 coding sequence is TGTGCCAGCAGCGCCCAGGGGGGAACCTACAATGAGCAGTTCTTC. It specifies CASSAQGGTYNEQFF.

This chain connects TRBV7-9 to TRBJ2-3, with 8 bases fitting TRBD2. The junction had 7 bases not matched to a gene; V was cut back by 3 bases and J by 2 bases. Germline V CDR1 and CDR2: SEHNR, FQNEAQ (reference sequence). This CDR3 spans 16 amino acids. The CDR3 region is CASSFTSGGPTDTQYF. The DNA for the CDR3 is TGTGCCAGCAGCTTTACCAGCGGGGGACCCACAGATACGCAGTATTTT.

The chain combines TRBV7-6 with TRBJ2-1, with TRBD2 identical over 7 bases. V was pared by 6 bases and J by 1 base, with 6 bases of the junction left unmatched. The CDR3 has 15 residues. Germline lookup yields CDR1 SGHVS and CDR2 FNYEAQ. The CDR3 DNA reads as TGTGCCAGCAGGAACAGACTAGCTTCCTACAATGAGCAGTTCTTC. Translating gives CASRNRLASYNEQFF.

This clonotype has ten or more counts. The chain couples TRBV7-8 to TRBJ2-1; either TRBD1 or TRBD2 may supply D (7 bases each). The CDR3 contains 13 residues. V shed 5 bases and J shed 10 bases, with 15 bases lying between them. CDR1 and CDR2 from the germline V gene are SGHVS and FQNEAQ. CDR3 sequence: CASSTRQGGEQFF. The CDR3 DNA reads TGTGCCAGCAGCACTCGACAGGGAGGGGAGCAGTTCTTC.

V is TRBV28 and J is TRBJ1-5; 8 bases agree with TRBD1. With V trimmed by 5 bases and J by 4 bases, 7 bases remained unmatched. The CDR3 is made up of 15 amino acids. Looked up from germline, CDR1 is MDHEN and CDR2 is SYDVKM. The CDR3 loop reads CASSPQTGVNQPQHF. The CDR3 region has the DNA TGTGCCAGCAGTCCCCAGACAGGGGTTAATCAGCCCCAGCATTTT.

The V call is TRBV2, the J call TRBJ2-1, with D tentatively TRBD1 (5 bases). The CDR3 has 15 residues. V lost 6 bases and J 5 bases, leaving 17 bases between the germline ends. Germline lookup yields CDR1 SNHLY and CDR2 FYNNEI. CDR3 DNA sequence: TGTGCCAGCAGCTCTTCCAGACAGCGTAACAATGAGCAGTTCTTC. It codes for CASSSSRQRNNEQFF.

The V and J genes are TRBV10-3 and TRBJ2-1; 7 positions agree with TRBD2. The CDR3 is 16 residues long. The junction had 14 bases not matched to a gene; V was cut back by 5 bases and J by 7 bases. The germline gives CDR1 ENHRY, CDR2 SYGVKD. The CDR3 region is CAISQTNPSGVNEQFF. CDR3 in DNA: TGTGCCATCAGTCAAACTAACCCTAGCGGAGTAAATGAGCAGTTCTTC.

The genes are TRBV7-2 and TRBJ1-2; TRBD1 aligns across 9 bases. J was trimmed by 8 bases and V by 4 bases; bases with no gene match: 5. This CDR3 is 13 amino acids long. Per the germline V gene, CDR1 is SGHTA and CDR2 is FQGNSA. CDR3 bases: TGTGCCAGCAGCTCCGGGACAGGGAACGGCTACACCTTC. Translating gives CASSSGTGNGYTF.

This clonotype was found a few times. This chain links TRBV6-8 with TRBJ2-1; possible D gene TRBD1, 6 bases. Per the germline V gene, CDR1 is MNHGY and CDR2 is SAAAGT. The V end was cut by 0 bases, the J end by 0 bases, with 12 bases between. CDR3 length: 17 amino acids. CDR3: CASSYSTGFGSYNEQFF. In DNA form, the CDR3 reads TGTGCCAGCAGTTACTCCACAGGGTTCGGCTCCTACAATGAGCAGTTCTTC.

The chain recombines TRBV7-2 with TRBJ2-1; TRBD2 is a possible D gene (6 bases). The germline CDR1 and CDR2 sequences are SGHTA and FQGNSA. V was shortened by 1 base and J by 9 bases, with 16 bases between the two germline ends. CDR3 length: 15 amino acids. This CDR3 reads CASSLDGTLGREQFF. In DNA form, the CDR3 reads TGTGCCAGCAGCTTAGACGGGACTTTAGGCCGTGAGCAGTTCTTC.